A single count supports the clone carrying this TCR beta chain. Its antigen is currently unknown. These data come from a study of cytomegalovirus exposure and HLA in healthy donors. Broader study findings: For most TCR sequences rarity was the rule, although some public TCRs occurred in many donors. Reports credit the classifier with highly specific, highly sensitive diagnosis of cytomegalovirus status. TCR beta chains numbering more than 150 were designated cytomegalovirus-associated.

Trimming removed 3 bases at V and 6 bases at J, with 21 bases between. This CDR3 is built from 17 residues. Germline CDR1 reads MDHEN; CDR2 reads SYDVKM. Clones were read by immunoSEQ multiplex PCR, and TCRdb kept only the in-frame ones, dropping some. The data show hundreds of thousands of clones, with approximately 86% seen just once and 1% to 1.5% held by the top ten. This TCR derives from a woman aged 25 to 39 in good health and CMV-seropositive. The V and J genes are TRBV28 and TRBJ2-1, with D possibly matching TRBD2 (5 bases). Material: PBMCs. Here the CDR3 reads CASSFLPLAGGPNEQFF. In DNA, the CDR3 is TGTGCCAGCAGTTTTCTCCCCCTTGCGGGCGGCCCCAATGAGCAGTTCTTC.